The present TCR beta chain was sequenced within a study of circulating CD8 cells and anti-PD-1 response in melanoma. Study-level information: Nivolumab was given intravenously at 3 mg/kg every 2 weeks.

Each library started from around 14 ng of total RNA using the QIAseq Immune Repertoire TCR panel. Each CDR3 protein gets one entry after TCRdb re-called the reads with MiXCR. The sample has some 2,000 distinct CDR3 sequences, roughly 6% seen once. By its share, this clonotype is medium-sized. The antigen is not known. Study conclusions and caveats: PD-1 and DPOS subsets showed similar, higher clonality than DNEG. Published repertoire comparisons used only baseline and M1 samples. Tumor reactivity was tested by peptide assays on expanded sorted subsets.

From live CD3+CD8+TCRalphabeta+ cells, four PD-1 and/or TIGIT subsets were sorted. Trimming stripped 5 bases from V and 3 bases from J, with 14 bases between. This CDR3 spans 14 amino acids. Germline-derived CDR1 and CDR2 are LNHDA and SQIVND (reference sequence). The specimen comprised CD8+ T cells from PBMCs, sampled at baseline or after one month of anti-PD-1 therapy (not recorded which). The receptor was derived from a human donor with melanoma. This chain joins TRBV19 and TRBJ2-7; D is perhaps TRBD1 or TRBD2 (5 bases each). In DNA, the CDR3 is TGTGCCAGTAGTTCCGGGACGGCCGGCTACGAGCAGTACTTC. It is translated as CASSSGTAGYEQYF.